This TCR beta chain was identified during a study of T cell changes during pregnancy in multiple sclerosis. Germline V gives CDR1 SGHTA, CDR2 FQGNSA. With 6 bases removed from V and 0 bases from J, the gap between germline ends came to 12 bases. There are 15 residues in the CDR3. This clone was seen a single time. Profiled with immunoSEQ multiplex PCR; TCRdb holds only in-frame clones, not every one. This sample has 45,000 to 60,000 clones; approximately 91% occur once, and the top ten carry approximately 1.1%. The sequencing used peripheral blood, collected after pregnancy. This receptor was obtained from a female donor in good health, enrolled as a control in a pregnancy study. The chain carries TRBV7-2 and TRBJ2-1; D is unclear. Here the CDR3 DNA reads TGTGCCAGCAGGGCCCCGCGGAGCTCCTACAATGAGCAGTTCTTC. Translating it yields CASRAPRSSYNEQFF.